This entry lists 2 T cell receptor beta chains sequenced from one sample in a study of blood T cell repertoires in COVID-19 (TCRdb year 2020). The library came from the immunoSEQ multiplex PCR assay. TCRdb provides this immuneACCESS table in a form limited to in-frame rearrangements. Some clones are lacking; in checked studies, under half of them reflect an unresolved V gene, and why the rest are absent is not known. For this sample there are about 81,000 clones; about 84% appear just once. The ten largest account for roughly 25% of the sample. The sequencing input was peripheral blood. The source of these receptors is a human donor in a cohort sampled during active COVID-19.

The chain joins TRBV9 to TRBJ2-7, with TRBD2 identical over 8 bases. J lost 2 bases, V lost 4 bases, and 8 bases had no gene match. Germline lookup yields CDR1 SGDLS and CDR2 YYNGEE. There are 15 residues in the CDR3. CDR3 in amino acids: CASSPGGGPPYEQYF. DNA for the CDR3: TGTGCCAGCAGCCCCGGGGGGGGGCCGCCCTACGAGCAGTACTTC. Combining the CDR3 with reference TRBV9 and TRBJ2-7 gives the whole variable domain DSGVTQTPKHLITATGQRVTLRCSPRSGDLSVYWYQQSLDQGLQFLIQYYNGEERAKGNILERFSAQQFPDLHSELNLSSLELGDSALYFCASSPGGGPPYEQYFGPGTRLTVT.

The rearrangement links TRBV6-1 to TRBJ2-5; possibly TRBD2 for D (6 bases). There are 15 residues in the CDR3. Germline V gene lookup returns CDR1 MNHNS and CDR2 SASEGT. Trimming removed 0 bases from V and 2 bases from J, with 10 bases in between. CDR3 coding DNA: TGTGCCAGCAGTGAAGCGCTGGGGGGTCAAGAGACCCAGTACTTC. It is translated as CASSEALGGQETQYF.